Given below is one T cell receptor (beta chain) in context. Being one base from a much bigger clone, this may be a read error. TCRbeta library preparation incorporated unique molecular identifiers. TCRdb re-analysed the PCR reads in MiXCR, keeping a single row per CDR3 protein. The data contain about 540,000 distinct CDR3 sequences, around 19% of them singletons. V shed 3 bases and J shed 0 bases, with 8 bases lying between them. This CDR3 has 14 amino acids. These data are taken from a study of T-cell reconstitution after alpha-beta-depleted transplantation in children. The sequence was collected from a human donor who donated a stem cell graft to a child with acute lymphoblastic leukemia. This sequence joins TRBV12-3 or TRBV12-4 and TRBJ1-1, with D tentatively TRBD1 (5 bases). The sequences come from PBMCs from the stem cell graft donor, collected from the stem cell graft. As DNA, the CDR3 is TGTGCCAGCAGTTTTGGACACTTGAACACTGAAGCTTTCTTT. It is translated as CASSFGHLNTEAFF.